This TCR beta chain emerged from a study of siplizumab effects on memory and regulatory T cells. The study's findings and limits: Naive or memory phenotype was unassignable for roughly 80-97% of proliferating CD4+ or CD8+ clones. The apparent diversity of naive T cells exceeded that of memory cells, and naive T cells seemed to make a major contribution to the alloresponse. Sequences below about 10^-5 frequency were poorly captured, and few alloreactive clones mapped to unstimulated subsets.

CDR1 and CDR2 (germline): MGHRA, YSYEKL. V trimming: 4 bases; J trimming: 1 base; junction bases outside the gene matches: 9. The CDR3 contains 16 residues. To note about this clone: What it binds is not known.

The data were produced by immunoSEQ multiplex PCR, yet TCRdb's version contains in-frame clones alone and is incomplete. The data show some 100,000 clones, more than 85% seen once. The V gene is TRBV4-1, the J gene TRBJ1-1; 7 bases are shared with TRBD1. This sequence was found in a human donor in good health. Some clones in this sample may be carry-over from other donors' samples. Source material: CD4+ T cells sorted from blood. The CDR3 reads CASSRNVGQRNTEAFF. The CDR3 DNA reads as TGCGCCAGCAGCCGAAATGTGGGACAGAGGAACACTGAAGCTTTCTTT.